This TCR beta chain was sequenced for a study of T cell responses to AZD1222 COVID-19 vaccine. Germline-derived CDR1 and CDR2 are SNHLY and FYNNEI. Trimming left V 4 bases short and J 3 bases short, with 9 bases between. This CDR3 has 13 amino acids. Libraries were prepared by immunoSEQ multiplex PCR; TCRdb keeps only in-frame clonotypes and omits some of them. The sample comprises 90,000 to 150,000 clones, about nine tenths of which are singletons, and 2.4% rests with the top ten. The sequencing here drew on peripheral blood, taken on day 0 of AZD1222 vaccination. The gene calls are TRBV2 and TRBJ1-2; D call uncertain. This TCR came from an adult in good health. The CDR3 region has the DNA TGTGCCAGCAGTGGGAGTCTGGACTATGGCTACACCTTC. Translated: CASSGSLDYGYTF.